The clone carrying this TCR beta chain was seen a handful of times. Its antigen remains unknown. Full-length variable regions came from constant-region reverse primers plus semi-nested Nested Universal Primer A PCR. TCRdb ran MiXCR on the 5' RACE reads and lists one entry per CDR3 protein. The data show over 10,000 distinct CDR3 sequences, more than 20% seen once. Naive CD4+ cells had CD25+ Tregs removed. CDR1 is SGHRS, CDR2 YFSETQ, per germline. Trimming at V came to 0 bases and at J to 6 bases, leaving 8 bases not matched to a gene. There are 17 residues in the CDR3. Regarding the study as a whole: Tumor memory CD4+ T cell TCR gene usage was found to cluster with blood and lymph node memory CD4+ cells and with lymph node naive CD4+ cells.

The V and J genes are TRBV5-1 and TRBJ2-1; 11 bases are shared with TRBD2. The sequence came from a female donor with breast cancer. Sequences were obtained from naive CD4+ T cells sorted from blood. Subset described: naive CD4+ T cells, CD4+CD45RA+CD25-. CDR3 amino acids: CASSLGPTSGVRNEQFF. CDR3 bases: TGCGCCAGCAGCTTGGGTCCGACTAGCGGGGTTCGCAATGAGCAGTTCTTC.